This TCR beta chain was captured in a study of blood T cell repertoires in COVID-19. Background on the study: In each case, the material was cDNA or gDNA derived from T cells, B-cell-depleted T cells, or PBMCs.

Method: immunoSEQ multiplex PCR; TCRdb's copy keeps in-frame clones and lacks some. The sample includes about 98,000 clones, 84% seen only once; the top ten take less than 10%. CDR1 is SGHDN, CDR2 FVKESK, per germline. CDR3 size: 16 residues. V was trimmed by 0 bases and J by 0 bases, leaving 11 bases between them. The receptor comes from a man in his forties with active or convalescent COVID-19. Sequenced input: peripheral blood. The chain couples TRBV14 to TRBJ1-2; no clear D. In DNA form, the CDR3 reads TGTGCCAGCAGCCAAGATGGGAAGGGAGCTAACTATGGCTACACCTTC. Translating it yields CASSQDGKGANYGYTF.